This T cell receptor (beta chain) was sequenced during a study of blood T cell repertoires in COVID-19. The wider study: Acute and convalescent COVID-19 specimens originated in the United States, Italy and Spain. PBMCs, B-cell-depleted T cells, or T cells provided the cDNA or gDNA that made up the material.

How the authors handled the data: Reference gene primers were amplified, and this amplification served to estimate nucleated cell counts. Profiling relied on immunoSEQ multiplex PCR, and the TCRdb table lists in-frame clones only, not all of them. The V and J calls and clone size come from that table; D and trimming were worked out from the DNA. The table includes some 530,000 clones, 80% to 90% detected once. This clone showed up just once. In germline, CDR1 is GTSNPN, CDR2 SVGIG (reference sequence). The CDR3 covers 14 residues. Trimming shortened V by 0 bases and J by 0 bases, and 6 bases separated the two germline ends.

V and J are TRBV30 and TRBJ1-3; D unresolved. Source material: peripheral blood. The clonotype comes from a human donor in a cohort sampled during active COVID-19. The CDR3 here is CAWSVAFSGNTIYF. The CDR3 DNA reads TGTGCCTGGAGTGTGGCCTTCTCTGGAAACACCATATATTTT. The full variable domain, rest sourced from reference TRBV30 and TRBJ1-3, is SQTIHQWPATLVQPVGSPLSLECTVEGTSNPNLYWYRQAAGRGLQLLFYSVGIGQISSEVPQNLSASRPQDRQFILSSKKLLLSDSGFYLCAWSVAFSGNTIYFGEGSWLTVV.